The present entry profiles one T cell receptor (beta chain) with its context. Sequencing was performed with immunoSEQ multiplex PCR; in TCRdb, only in-frame clones are kept and a portion is missing. The sample carries around 61,000 clones, approximately 97% recorded once. The data were taken from a study of siplizumab effects on memory and regulatory T cells. Germline V lookup: CDR1 ENHRY, CDR2 SYGVKD. V shed 6 bases, J shed 7 bases, and the junction held 7 bases outside the gene matches. The length of the CDR3 is 14 residues. Input material: naive CD8+ T cells sorted from blood. The sequence was obtained from a human donor in good health. The rearrangement joins TRBV10-3 to TRBJ1-1; 11 bases fit TRBD1. In DNA form, the CDR3 reads TGTGCCATCAGCCGGGGGACAGGGGGAGATGAAGCTTTCTTT. Its translation is CAISRGTGGDEAFF.